The 9 T cell receptor beta chains given below trace back to one sample, sequenced in a study of control samples from healthy donors and cancer patients. Libraries were prepared by immunoSEQ multiplex PCR; TCRdb keeps only in-frame clonotypes and omits some of them. Of roughly 130,000 clones detected, 91% appear once; the ten largest clones hold roughly 9.4%. Sequencing was performed on blood. The receptors shown here come from a man aged 18 to 29 in good health.

As for this clone: One end of the junction does not line up with germline, which may come from a read error. This sequence joins TRBV5-1 and TRBJ2-3; 11 bases are shared with TRBD1. The CDR3 spans 16 residues. Germline CDR1 SGHRS, CDR2 YFSETQ. The CDR3 reads CARSRGGQGGTDTQYF. The CDR3 nucleotides read TGCGCCCGCAGCCGAGGGGGACAGGGGGGCACAGATACGCAGTATTTT.

The V gene is TRBV19, the J gene TRBJ1-4, with a tentative D call TRBD1 (6 bases). V was cut by 6 bases and J by 8 bases, with 16 bases left in between. The CDR3 is made up of 14 amino acids. Germline-derived CDR1 and CDR2 are LNHDA and SQIVND (reference sequence). CDR3 sequence: CASSRGQIGEKLFF. CDR3 nucleotides: TGTGCCAGTAGCCGCGGACAGATCGGCGAAAAACTGTTTTTT.

The chain has TRBV5-1 and TRBJ2-3; no firm D call. CDR1 and CDR2 from the germline V gene are SGHRS and YFSETQ. V gave up 1 base and J gave up 0 bases, with 9 bases separating them. The CDR3 runs 15 residues. CDR3 protein: CASSLNPASTDTQYF. In DNA, the CDR3 is TGCGCCAGCAGCTTGAATCCCGCTAGCACAGATACGCAGTATTTT.

This chain connects TRBV12-3 or TRBV12-4 to TRBJ2-7; weak D call: TRBD2 (7 bases). V was cut by 2 bases and J by 6 bases, with 11 bases left in between. This CDR3 is built from 13 residues. CDR3 DNA sequence: TGTGCCAGCAGTTTACGGCGGGGGCCCGAGCAGTACTTC. It translates to CASSLRRGPEQYF.

The chain uses TRBV30 and TRBJ1-5; D unresolved. The CDR3 has 12 residues. V lost 1 base and J lost 5, with 6 bases in between. CDR1 GTSNPN and CDR2 SVGIG come from the germline V gene (reference sequence). The CDR3 loop reads CAWSEGYQPQHF. The CDR3 DNA sequence: TGTGCCTGGAGTGAAGGGTATCAGCCCCAGCATTTT.

The rearrangement links TRBV30 to TRBJ1-1, with D perhaps TRBD1 (6 bases). The V gene lost 2 bases and the J gene lost 4 bases, with 14 bases spanning the gap. This CDR3 region has 14 residues. CDR1 is GTSNPN and CDR2 is SVGIG in the germline V gene (reference sequence). The DNA of the CDR3 is TGTGCCTGGAGTAGGCAGGGGCTTGGCACTGAAGCTTTCTTT. It specifies CAWSRQGLGTEAFF.

J is TRBJ2-7 and V is TRBV30, with D possibly matching TRBD2 (6 bases). V was cut by 0 bases and J by 4 bases, with 16 bases left in between. Per germline, CDR1 GTSNPN and CDR2 SVGIG (reference sequence). This CDR3 has 15 residues. The CDR3 bases are TGTGCCTGGAGTGTACAGACGGGGGAAGCGTACGAGCAGTACTTC. Protein: CAWSVQTGEAYEQYF.

The chain couples TRBV2 to TRBJ1-2; D gene unclear. The germline V and J ends were trimmed by 7 bases and 4 bases, with 13 bases remaining between them. CDR1 is SNHLY, CDR2 FYNNEI, per germline. There are 13 residues in the CDR3. The CDR3, as DNA: TGTGCCAGCACCACCGGGTTTCGCTATGGCTACACCTTC. Encoded protein: CASTTGFRYGYTF.

This clone was seen a single time. The chain is built from TRBV9 and TRBJ2-2; possibly TRBD1 for D (6 bases). V was cut by 0 bases and J by 3 bases, with 15 bases left in between. Germline lookup yields CDR1 SGDLS and CDR2 YYNGEE. There are 17 residues in the CDR3. The CDR3 DNA sequence: TGTGCCAGCAGCGTAGCTTTCGAGGGGGAATACACCGGGGAGCTGTTTTTT. Translated: CASSVAFEGEYTGELFF.